The sequence of this TCR beta chain was determined in a study of early T cells in non-severe SARS-CoV-2 infection. V lost 1 base and J lost 2, with 4 bases in between. Germline lookup yields CDR1 LGHDT and CDR2 YNNKEL (reference sequence). This CDR3 is built from 13 residues. Unique molecular identifiers (one per individual cDNA molecule) were attached. TCRdb passed the 5' RACE reads through MiXCR, listing each CDR3 protein once. This table holds 25,000 to 30,000 distinct CDR3 sequences, about 4.6% found once. The chain has TRBV3-1 and TRBJ2-3; D unclear. The sequenced sample consisted of whole blood. This TCR derives from an adult who was a healthcare worker with PCR-confirmed SARS-CoV-2 infection or an uninfected control (not recorded which). The chain's CDR3 is CASSQGNTDTQYF. In nucleotides, the CDR3 is TGTGCCAGCAGCCAAGGGAACACAGATACGCAGTATTTT.